Detailed here is one T cell receptor beta chain. This sample stems from a study of blood T cell repertoires in COVID-19. The wider study: Italy, Spain and the United States were the sources of the convalescent and acute COVID-19 samples. T cells, B-cell-depleted T cells, or PBMCs provided the cDNA or gDNA that served as material.

Trimming removed 4 bases from V and 2 bases from J, with 9 bases in between. The length of the CDR3 is 13 residues. Per germline, CDR1 SGHRS and CDR2 YFSETQ. TCRdb keeps only in-frame clones here, not all; method: immunoSEQ multiplex PCR. The sample yields about 300,000 clones, about 91% seen once. The V call is TRBV5-1, the J call TRBJ1-1, with D tentatively TRBD1 (6 bases). What was sequenced was peripheral blood. This receptor was identified in a woman aged 30 to 39 who had recovered from COVID-19. The CDR3 nucleotides read TGCGCCAGCAGCCTGGACAGCAACACTGAAGCTTTCTTT. Translating it yields CASSLDSNTEAFF. The full variable domain, with the rest looked up from reference TRBV5-1 and TRBJ1-1, is KAGVTQTPRYLIKTRGQQVTLSCSPISGHRSVSWYQQTPGQGLQFLFEYFSETQRNKGNFPGRFSGRQFSNSRSEMNVSTLELGDSALYLCASSLDSNTEAFFGQGTRLTVV.